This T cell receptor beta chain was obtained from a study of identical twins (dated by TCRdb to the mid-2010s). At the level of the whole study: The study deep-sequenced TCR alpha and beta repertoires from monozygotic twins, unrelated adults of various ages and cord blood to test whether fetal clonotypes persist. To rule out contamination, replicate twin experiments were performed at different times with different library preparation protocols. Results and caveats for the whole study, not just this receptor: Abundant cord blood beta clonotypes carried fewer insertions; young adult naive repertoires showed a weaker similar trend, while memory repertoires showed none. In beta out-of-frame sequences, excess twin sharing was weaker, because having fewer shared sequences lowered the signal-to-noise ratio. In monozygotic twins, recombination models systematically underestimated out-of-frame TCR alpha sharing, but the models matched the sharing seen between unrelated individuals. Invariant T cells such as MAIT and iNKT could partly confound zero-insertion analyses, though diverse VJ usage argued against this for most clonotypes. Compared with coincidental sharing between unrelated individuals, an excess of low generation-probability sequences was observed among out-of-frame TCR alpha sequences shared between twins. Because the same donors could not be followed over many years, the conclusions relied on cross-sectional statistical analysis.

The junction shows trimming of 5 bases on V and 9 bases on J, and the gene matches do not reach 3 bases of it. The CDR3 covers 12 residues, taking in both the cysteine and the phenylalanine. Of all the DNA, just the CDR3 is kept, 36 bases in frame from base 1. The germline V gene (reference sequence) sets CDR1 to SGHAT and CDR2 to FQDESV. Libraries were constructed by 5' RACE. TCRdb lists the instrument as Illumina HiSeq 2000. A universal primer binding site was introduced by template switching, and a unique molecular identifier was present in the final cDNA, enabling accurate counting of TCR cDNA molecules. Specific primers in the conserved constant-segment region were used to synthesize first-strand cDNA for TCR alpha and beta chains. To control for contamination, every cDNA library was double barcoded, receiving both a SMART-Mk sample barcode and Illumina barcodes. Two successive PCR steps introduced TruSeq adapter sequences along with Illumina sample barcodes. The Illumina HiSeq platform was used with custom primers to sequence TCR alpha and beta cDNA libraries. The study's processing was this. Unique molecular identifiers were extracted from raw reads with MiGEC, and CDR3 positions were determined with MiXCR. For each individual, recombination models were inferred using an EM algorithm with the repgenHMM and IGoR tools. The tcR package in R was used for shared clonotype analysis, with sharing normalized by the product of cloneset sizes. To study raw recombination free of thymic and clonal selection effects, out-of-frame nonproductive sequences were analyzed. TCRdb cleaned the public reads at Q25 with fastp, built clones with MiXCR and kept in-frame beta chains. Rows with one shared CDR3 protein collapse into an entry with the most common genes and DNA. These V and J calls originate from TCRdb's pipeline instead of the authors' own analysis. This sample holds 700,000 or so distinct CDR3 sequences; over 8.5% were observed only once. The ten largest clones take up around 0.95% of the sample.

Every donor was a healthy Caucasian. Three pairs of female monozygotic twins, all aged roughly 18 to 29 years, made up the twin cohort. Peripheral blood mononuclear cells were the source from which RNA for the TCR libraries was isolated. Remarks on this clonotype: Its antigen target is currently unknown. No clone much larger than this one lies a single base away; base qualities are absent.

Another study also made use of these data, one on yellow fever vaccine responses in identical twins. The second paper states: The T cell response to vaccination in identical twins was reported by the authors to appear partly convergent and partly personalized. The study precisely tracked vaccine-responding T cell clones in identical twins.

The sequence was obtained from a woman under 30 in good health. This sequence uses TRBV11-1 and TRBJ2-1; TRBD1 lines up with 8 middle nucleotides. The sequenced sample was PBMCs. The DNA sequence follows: TGTGCCAGCAGCGATACAGGGGGTGAGCAGTTCTTC. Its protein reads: CASSDTGGEQFF.